This T cell receptor beta chain was identified during a study of blood T cell repertoires in COVID-19. Study at large: Spain, Italy and the United States supplied samples that represented acute and convalescent COVID-19. Sources were T cells, B-cell-depleted T cells, or PBMCs; the material itself was cDNA or gDNA.

V was cut by 2 bases and J by 3 bases, with 4 bases left in between. This CDR3 contains 12 residues. Germline V gene data show CDR1 as SGHRS and CDR2 as YFSETQ. In the authors' workflow: Nucleated cell number was recorded as an estimate derived from reference gene primer amplification. Repertoires were generated with immunoSEQ multiplex PCR, while TCRdb's copy carries only in-frame clones and drops some. V and J calls and clone size are copied from that table; D and trimming were computed from the DNA. The sample holds approximately 290,000 clones, around 90% seen once. The source of this sequence is a man aged 18 to 29 with active or convalescent COVID-19. The V and J genes are TRBV5-1 and TRBJ2-3; D ambiguous. The sample was peripheral blood. The CDR3: CASSFQTDTQYF. In DNA form, the CDR3 reads TGCGCCAGCAGCTTCCAAACAGATACGCAGTATTTT.